The entry below describes one T cell receptor beta chain. The data originate from a study of blood T cell repertoires in COVID-19. Profiled with immunoSEQ multiplex PCR; TCRdb holds only in-frame clones, not every one. The sample lists tens of thousands of clones, around 89% occurring once. Germline V CDR1 and CDR2: LNHDA, SQIVND (reference sequence). This CDR3 comprises 15 residues. The V segment lost 8 bases and the J segment 0 bases; nucleotides outside the gene matches: 8. The V gene is TRBV19, the J gene TRBJ1-1; 8 bases agree with TRBD1. The clonotype was recovered from a human donor in a cohort sampled during active COVID-19. The material sequenced was peripheral blood. CDR3 coding DNA: TGTGCCAGTTTATCACAGGGGGTGGTGAACACTGAAGCTTTCTTT. It codes for CASLSQGVVNTEAFF.